The 24 T cell receptor beta chains below were found in one sample sequenced in a study of blood T cell repertoires in COVID-19. Generated by immunoSEQ multiplex PCR, the TCRdb table keeps only in-frame clones and is missing some. The sample shows approximately 200,000 clones, less than 90% of them seen only once. Specimen: peripheral blood. These receptors came from a woman aged 50 to 60 with acute or convalescent COVID-19.

This chain connects TRBV30 to TRBJ1-6; no definite D call. The CDR3 has 12 residues. Trimming cost V 0 bases and J 10 bases, with 7 bases left between them. The germline V gene has CDR1 GTSNPN and CDR2 SVGIG (reference sequence). The CDR3 nucleotides read TGTGCCTGGAGTGTAAGCGAATCACCCCTCCACTTT. Its translation: CAWSVSESPLHF.

V usage is TRBV7-9 and J usage is TRBJ1-4; 8 bases align to TRBD1. V was clipped by 4 bases and J by 4 bases; unmatched bases: 8. The CDR3 has 16 amino acids. CDR1 and CDR2 from the germline V gene are SEHNR and FQNEAQ (reference sequence). The CDR3 spells CASSYNQGANNEKLFF. The DNA for the CDR3 is TGTGCCAGCAGCTATAACCAGGGGGCTAATAATGAAAAACTGTTTTTT. Variable domain in full (rest from reference TRBV7-9 and TRBJ1-4): DTGVSQNPRHKITKRGQNVTFRCDPISEHNRLYWYRQTLGQGPEFLTYFQNEAQLEKSRLLSDRFSAERPKGSFSTLEIQRTEQGDSAMYLCASSYNQGANNEKLFFGSGTQLSVL.

This clone was seen once. The chain joins TRBV3-1 (or the pseudogene TRBV3-2) to TRBJ1-1, with 8 positions matching TRBD1. Per germline, CDR1 LGHDT and CDR2 YNNKEL (reference sequence). The CDR3 length is 16 residues. The V gene end was trimmed by 0 bases and the J gene end by 5 bases; junction bases not matched to a gene: 8. CDR3 nucleotides: TGTGCCAGCAGCCAAGATATCACAGGGGGGTTTACTGAAGCTTTCTTT. Translated: CASSQDITGGFTEAFF.

The J gene is TRBJ2-3, the V gene TRBV7-2; 13 bases align to TRBD2. Germline V gene lookup returns CDR1 SGHTA and CDR2 FQGNSA. The CDR3 length is 16 residues. The J segment lost 6 bases and the V segment lost 4 bases, leaving 7 bases of the junction unmatched. The CDR3 bases are TGTGCCAGCAGCTACGGGACTAGCGGGACCTATGATACGCAGTATTTT. Translation: CASSYGTSGTYDTQYF.

This chain connects TRBV10-3 to TRBJ2-7, with TRBD1 matching over 10 bases. The germline V gene has CDR1 ENHRY and CDR2 SYGVKD. After removal of 0 bases from V and 6 bases from J, the junction contained 5 bases not matched to a gene. CDR3 size: 15 residues. The CDR3 DNA sequence: TGTGCCATCAGTGAGTCGACGGGACAGGGGAGCGAGCAGTACTTC. It is translated as CAISESTGQGSEQYF.

CDR3 sequence reads: CASTLSGTGSTWGNQPQHF. The CDR3 DNA reads as TGTGCCAGTACCCTCTCCGGGACAGGCTCAACCTGGGGCAATCAGCCCCAGCATTTT. The chain recombines TRBV19 with TRBJ1-5; 8 nucleotides agree with TRBD1. V shed 7 bases and J 2 bases; nucleotides not matched to a gene: 19. Per germline, CDR1 LNHDA and CDR2 SQIVND (reference sequence). This CDR3 spans 19 amino acids.

This clone was seen once. The chain carries TRBV7-2 and TRBJ2-2; D is possibly TRBD1 (6 bases). V lost 3 bases and J lost 6, with 11 bases in between. CDR1 is SGHTA and CDR2 is FQGNSA in the germline V gene. The CDR3 is 14 residues long. Here the CDR3 reads CASSFGGRAGELFF. DNA of the CDR3: TGTGCCAGCAGCTTTGGGGGCCGGGCCGGGGAGCTGTTTTTT.

Written as DNA, the CDR3 is TGCAGCGTTGATATCGGGAGGCGGGCAGATACGCAGTATTTT. Translation: CSVDIGRRADTQYF. V is TRBV29-1 and J is TRBJ2-3, with 7 bases that match TRBD2. V lost 3 bases, J lost 4 bases, and 7 bases stayed unmatched. The CDR3 consists of 14 residues. CDR1 SQVTM and CDR2 ANQGSEA come from the germline V gene.

This clone has only a few counts. The J gene is TRBJ1-4, the V gene TRBV5-1; a possible D gene is TRBD1 (5 bases). V lost 0 bases to trimming and J lost 0 bases, with 12 bases between them. The CDR3 sequence is 17 residues long. The germline V gene has CDR1 SGHRS and CDR2 YFSETQ. The CDR3 region is CASSLAHGGATNEKLFF. The DNA of the CDR3 is TGCGCCAGCAGCTTGGCCCACGGGGGTGCAACTAATGAAAAACTGTTTTTT.

The V gene is TRBV5-1, the J gene TRBJ1-2; TRBD1 is a possible D gene (6 bases). V lost 3 bases, J lost 4 bases, and 22 bases lay in between. Germline V lookup: CDR1 SGHRS, CDR2 YFSETQ. This CDR3 region has 17 residues. The CDR3 protein is CASSSTPNTQGGYGYTF. The CDR3 DNA sequence: TGCGCCAGCAGCTCAACCCCGAACACACAGGGCGGCTATGGCTACACCTTC.

This chain uses TRBV6-5 with TRBJ1-1; D ambiguous. V dropped 5 bases and J dropped 1 base, with 8 bases sitting between them. This CDR3 has 13 amino acids. From germline, CDR1 is MNHEY and CDR2 SVGAGI. The CDR3 region has the DNA TGTGCCAGCAGTCGGAGTCAGAACACTGAAGCTTTCTTT. Translated, it gives CASSRSQNTEAFF.

The gene calls are TRBV4-3 and TRBJ1-3; 8 nucleotides line up with TRBD1. This CDR3 spans 15 amino acids. Per the germline V gene, CDR1 is LGHNA and CDR2 is YSLEER. J lost 2 bases, V lost 4 bases, and 4 bases had no gene match. CDR3 sequence: CASSRVQGAGNTIYF. CDR3 bases: TGCGCCAGCAGCCGTGTACAGGGGGCTGGAAACACCATATATTTT.

The rearrangement joins TRBV21-1 to TRBJ1-3; the D call in the table, TRBD1, was not verified against the DNA. TRBV21-1 corresponds to a pseudogene. CDR3 length: 18 amino acids. DNA of the CDR3: TGTGCCAGCAGCAAGGGGCCTTACAGGGATTGCTCTGGAAACACCATATATTTT. Protein: CASSKGPYRDCSGNTIYF.

This chain links TRBV3-1 (or the pseudogene TRBV3-2) with TRBJ1-4; 8 bases match TRBD1. The CDR3 consists of 14 residues. CDR1 and CDR2 (germline): LGHDT, YNNKEL (reference sequence). Unmatched junction bases numbered 9, after V lost 7 bases and J lost 8 bases. The CDR3 nucleotides are TGTGCCAGCACCCGCGGACAGGGCCACGAAAAACTGTTTTTT. It specifies CASTRGQGHEKLFF.

J is TRBJ2-1 and V is TRBV29-1; TRBD1 agrees at 8 bases. The germline gives CDR1 SQVTM, CDR2 ANQGSEA. V dropped 5 bases and J dropped 8; count of bases not matched to a gene: 11. The CDR3 runs to 14 residues. CDR3 amino acids: CSVIFGQGVDEQFF. The CDR3 coding sequence is TGCAGCGTTATCTTCGGACAGGGAGTAGATGAGCAGTTCTTC.

The chain carries TRBV15 and TRBJ1-1; possibly TRBD1 for D (6 bases). CDR1 LNHNV and CDR2 YYDKDF come from the germline V gene (reference sequence). The V end was cut by 3 bases, the J end by 1 base, with 12 bases between. The CDR3 is 15 amino acids. The CDR3 nucleotides are TGTGCCACCAGCAGTGCACAGGGAGCGAACACTGAAGCTTTCTTT. It translates to CATSSAQGANTEAFF.

V gene TRBV24-1 combines with J gene TRBJ2-3; weak D call: TRBD2 (5 bases). The CDR3 has 15 amino acids. Germline CDR1 is KGHDR and CDR2 is SFDVKD. Trimming took off 3 bases at V and 0 bases at J, with 9 bases between the two ends. The CDR3 sequence is CATSDPLASTDTQYF. The CDR3 DNA sequence: TGTGCCACCAGTGATCCCCTAGCTAGCACAGATACGCAGTATTTT.

The chain joins TRBV21-1 to TRBJ2-3; the table's D call TRBD2 went unverified against the DNA. TRBV21-1 is a pseudogene locus. The CDR3 covers 19 residues. This CDR3 reads CASSPPGLAGGPPTDTQYF. CDR3 nucleotide sequence: TGTGCCAGCAGCCCCCCCGGACTAGCGGGAGGGCCTCCCACAGATACGCAGTATTTT.

The chain has TRBV27 and TRBJ1-2; 9 bases are shared with TRBD1. Germline V gives CDR1 MNHEY, CDR2 SMNVEV (reference sequence). This CDR3 has 13 amino acids. Trimming removed 6 bases from V and 7 bases from J; junction bases left unmatched: 6. The CDR3 sequence: CASSLQGAGGYTF. CDR3 DNA: TGTGCCAGCAGCTTACAGGGGGCTGGTGGCTACACCTTC.

This chain connects TRBV2 to TRBJ1-4; D unresolved. V was cut by 0 bases and J by 4 bases, with 6 bases left in between. Germline V gene sequence: CDR1 SNHLY, CDR2 FYNNEI. The CDR3 has 14 amino acids. CDR3 in DNA: TGTGCCAGCAGTGAAGCAGAGGGTAATGAAAAACTGTTTTTT. As protein: CASSEAEGNEKLFF. Full variable domain (rest looked up from reference TRBV2 and TRBJ1-4): EPEVTQTPSHQVTQMGQEVILRCVPISNHLYFYWYRQILGQKVEFLVSFYNNEISEKSEIFDDQFSVERPDGSNFTLKIRSTKLEDSAMYFCASSEAEGNEKLFFGSGTQLSVL.

The rearrangement uses TRBV7-8 and TRBJ1-3; no clear D gene. CDR3 length equals 15 residues. Trimming pared 0 bases from V and 2 bases from J, leaving 8 bases between. Looked up from germline, CDR1 is SGHVS and CDR2 is FQNEAQ. The CDR3 reads CASSLAYRAGNTIYF. CDR3 in DNA: TGTGCCAGCAGCTTAGCGTACAGAGCTGGAAACACCATATATTTT.

This clone showed up just once. This sequence joins TRBV6-5 and TRBJ2-3; 10 bases agree with TRBD2. Per the germline V gene, CDR1 is MNHEY and CDR2 is SVGAGI. V shed 3 bases and J 3 bases; nucleotides not matched to a gene: 6. The CDR3 runs to 16 residues. CDR3 residues: CASSYIAGGRTDTQYF. CDR3 bases: TGTGCCAGCAGTTATATAGCGGGAGGTCGGACAGATACGCAGTATTTT.

This clone was observed a handful of times. The gene calls are TRBV18 and TRBJ2-1; TRBD2 might be the D (5 bases). Germline V gene data show CDR1 as KGHSH and CDR2 as LQKENI. The CDR3 has 13 amino acids. Trimming pared 0 bases from V and 7 bases from J, leaving 7 bases between. The CDR3 nucleotides are TGTGCCAGCTCACCACCCGAGCGGAATGAGCAGTTCTTC. Its protein product is CASSPPERNEQFF.

This rearrangement joins TRBV2 to TRBJ2-7; tentative D call: TRBD2 (6 bases). This CDR3 spans 15 amino acids. V gave up 6 bases and J gave up 7 bases, with 22 bases separating them. CDR1 is SNHLY and CDR2 is FYNNEI in the germline V gene. CDR3 protein: CASSGTPSGVGEQYF. The CDR3 DNA sequence: TGTGCCAGCAGCGGTACTCCTTCGGGGGTGGGAGAGCAGTACTTC.